A selection of T cell receptor beta chains follows, all from one sample in a study of T-cell memory formation after mild COVID-19. From the 5' RACE reads, TCRdb called clonotypes with MiXCR, one entry per CDR3 protein. The repertoire holds around 450,000 distinct CDR3 sequences, with more than 20% as singletons. Sequenced: PBMCs or a T cell subset sorted from them (not recorded which). The source of these receptors is an adult woman who had mild COVID-19 (a few samples of this study predate the infection). Cell type and time point are not known. The CDR3 runs from the conserved cysteine through the conserved F or W. Each record gives: V gene, J gene, clone size, D gene, CDR3 DNA, CDR3 protein. The D gene is left open where the match is weak. Where a row states a size, it is once, few, many or the class of an expanded clone; other rows omit it.

TRBV20-1	TRBJ2-7	few	TRBD1	TGCAGTGCTAGAGATCTGGACAGGGGGAGCTCCTACGAGCAGTACTTC	CSARDLDRGSSYEQYF
TRBV20-1	TRBJ1-5	few	-	TGCAGTGGCAGAGGGGGGTTCAGGGGGCCCCAGCATTTT	CSGRGGFRGPQHF
TRBV11-2	TRBJ1-5	-	-	TGTGCCAGCAGTTTCGACAGAAATCAGCCCCAGCATTTT	CASSFDRNQPQHF
TRBV27	TRBJ2-1	few	TRBD2	TGTGCTCTCCCCCCCAGCGGGGGGGCCGCCGGTGAGCAGTTCTTC	CALPPSGGAAGEQFF
TRBV4-1	TRBJ1-2	-	TRBD1	TGCGCCAGCAGCCAAGATACGGACAGGTCCTATGGCTACACCTTC	CASSQDTDRSYGYTF
TRBV7-2	TRBJ2-7	-	TRBD2	TGTGCCAGCAGCCCAATCGGACTAGCGGGAGTCGAGCAGTACTTC	CASSPIGLAGVEQYF
TRBV28	TRBJ1-2	-	TRBD1	TGTGCCAGCAGACCAACCGGGACAGAGAGCTTTTCTGATGGCTACACCTTC	CASRPTGTESFSDGYTF
TRBV30	TRBJ1-5	-	-	TGTGCCTGGAGGCCATCAGGGGAAAGCCAGCCCCAGCATTTT	CAWRPSGESQPQHF
TRBV20-1	TRBJ2-1	few	-	TGCAGTGCTAGAGATAAAGGAGCGGTAACCTACAATGAGCAGTTCTTC	CSARDKGAVTYNEQFF
TRBV6-5	TRBJ1-4	-	TRBD1	TGTGCCAGCAGACGCGGACAGGGGGGCGTTGAAAAACTGTTTTTT	CASRRGQGGVEKLFF
TRBV4-3	TRBJ2-6	-	-	TGCGCCAGCAGCCTGGACAGATCCTCTGGGGCCAACGTCCTGACTTTC	CASSLDRSSGANVLTF